This T cell receptor (beta chain) was obtained from a study of early T cells in non-severe SARS-CoV-2 infection. CDR1 is SQVTM, CDR2 ANQGSEA, per germline. Trimming at V came to 4 bases and at J to 5 bases, leaving 8 bases not matched to a gene. The CDR3 consists of 14 residues. TCRdb reanalysed the 5' RACE reads using MiXCR and keeps one entry per CDR3 protein. Among over 45,000 distinct CDR3 sequences listed, roughly 15% were seen once. The specimen was whole blood, collected at baseline. This receptor was obtained from an adult who was a healthcare worker with PCR-confirmed SARS-CoV-2 infection or an uninfected control (not recorded which). The genes are TRBV29-1 and TRBJ2-7; TRBD2 aligns across 10 bases. The CDR3 protein is CSVGTSGGMNEQYF. The CDR3 region has the DNA TGCAGCGTTGGGACTAGCGGCGGTATGAACGAGCAGTACTTC.